The clone carrying this T cell receptor beta chain has a handful of counts. Antigen: not known. These data belong to a study of T cells in Graves' hyperthyroidism and ophthalmopathy. On the study more broadly: Peripheral blood was secured at the point of initial diagnosis, before any treatment.

Germline CDR1 is SGHRS and CDR2 is YFSETQ. The CDR3 runs to 14 residues. The V end lost 3 bases, the J end lost 5 bases, and 12 bases lay between the germline ends. Regarding the study as a whole: Ophthalmopathy could be told apart from stable hyperthyroidism with a 13 V-J model. Ophthalmopathy, which appeared later, was predicted by the model a median 6.5 months before onset.

Fresh 10 ml peripheral blood yielded PBMCs. TCR beta CDR3 regions were amplified from RNA transcripts. When the TCR CDR3 underwent first-round RT-PCR, the HTBI primer set was used. TCRdb re-called the multiplex PCR reads through MiXCR, storing one row per CDR3 protein. Among 400,000 to 600,000 distinct CDR3 sequences listed, 16% were seen once. Sequencing input: blood. This TCR was sampled from a woman in her thirties with Graves' ophthalmopathy. The V and J genes are TRBV5-1 and TRBJ2-1; possibly TRBD1 for D (5 bases). The CDR3 DNA reads as TGCGCCAGCAGCTCACTGACAGCAAACAATGAGCAGTTCTTC. Encoded protein: CASSSLTANNEQFF.